Listed below are T cell receptor beta chains from one sample, sequenced in a study of OX40 agonist ivuxolimab in advanced cancers. Using immunoSEQ multiplex PCR, the repertoire was profiled, and TCRdb retains in-frame clones only, with some absent. Here the sample spans 75,000 to 80,000 clones, 75% to 90% being singletons. The material sequenced was CD4+ or CD8+ T cells sorted from blood, taken in a trial of the OX40 agonist ivuxolimab. Receptor source: an adult with an advanced solid tumor such as melanoma, head and neck, liver or kidney cancer. Both conserved end residues are part of each CDR3. The order of the fields is D gene, J gene, V gene, CDR3 length, CDR3 protein. The D gene is left open where the match is weak.

d_gene: .
j_gene: TRBJ1-2
v_gene: TRBV5-1
len: 14
CDR3aa: CASSSGGAPYGYTF

d_gene: .
j_gene: TRBJ1-1
v_gene: TRBV30
len: 13
CDR3aa: CAWRVSLTTEAFF

d_gene: .
j_gene: TRBJ2-3
v_gene: TRBV4-1
len: 16
CDR3aa: CASSQVDLVSTDTQYF

d_gene: .
j_gene: TRBJ1-4
v_gene: TRBV6-6
len: 15
CDR3aa: CASIRNSATNEKLFF

d_gene: .
j_gene: TRBJ1-2
v_gene: TRBV7-8
len: 14
CDR3aa: CASSKGGGQGGYTF

d_gene: .
j_gene: TRBJ1-2
v_gene: TRBV27
len: 13
CDR3aa: CASSFRGVYGYTF

d_gene: .
j_gene: TRBJ1-5
v_gene: TRBV28
len: 15
CDR3aa: CASSLRGSSNQPQHF

d_gene: TRBD1
j_gene: TRBJ2-3
v_gene: TRBV5-1
len: 16
CDR3aa: CASSLVAGGVQDTQYF

d_gene: .
j_gene: TRBJ1-1
v_gene: TRBV6-5
len: 16
CDR3aa: CASSYQGGRMNTEAFF

d_gene: .
j_gene: TRBJ1-4
v_gene: TRBV18
len: 16
CDR3aa: CASSLLGVGTNEKLFF

d_gene: .
j_gene: TRBJ2-3
v_gene: TRBV19
len: 15
CDR3aa: CASSTSSQEGDTQYF

d_gene: TRBD1
j_gene: TRBJ1-4
v_gene: TRBV27
len: 13
CDR3aa: CASRQGRHEKLFF

d_gene: .
j_gene: TRBJ2-1
v_gene: TRBV5-1
len: 12
CDR3aa: CASSTDWNEQFF

d_gene: TRBD2
j_gene: TRBJ2-1
v_gene: TRBV7-2
len: 16
CDR3aa: CASSLYSGSAYNEQFF

d_gene: TRBD1
j_gene: TRBJ2-2
v_gene: TRBV18
len: 17
CDR3aa: CASSPRRWDSSTGELFF

d_gene: TRBD1
j_gene: TRBJ1-2
v_gene: TRBV2
len: 14
CDR3aa: CASSERWDSYGYTF

d_gene: TRBD2
j_gene: TRBJ2-2
v_gene: TRBV9
len: 15
CDR3aa: CASSPGAGITGELFF

d_gene: TRBD2
j_gene: TRBJ2-2
v_gene: TRBV7-6
len: 18
CDR3aa: CASSLVASGGGNTGELFF

d_gene: .
j_gene: TRBJ1-1
v_gene: TRBV7-9
len: 14
CDR3aa: CASSFPAGRTEAFF

d_gene: .
j_gene: TRBJ2-7
v_gene: TRBV15
len: 13
CDR3aa: CATSKEAAYEQYF